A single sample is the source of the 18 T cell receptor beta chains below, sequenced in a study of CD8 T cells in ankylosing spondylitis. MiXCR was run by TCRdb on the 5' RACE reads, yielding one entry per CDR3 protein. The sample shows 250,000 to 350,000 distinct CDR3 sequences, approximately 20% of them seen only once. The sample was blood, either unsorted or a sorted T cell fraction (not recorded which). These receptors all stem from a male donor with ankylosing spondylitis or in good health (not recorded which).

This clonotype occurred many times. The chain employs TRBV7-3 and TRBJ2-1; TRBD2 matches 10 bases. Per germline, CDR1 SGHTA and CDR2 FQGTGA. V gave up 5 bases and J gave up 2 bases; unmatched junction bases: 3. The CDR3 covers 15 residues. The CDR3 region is CASSLTSGTYNEQFF. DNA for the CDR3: TGTGCCAGCAGCCTTACTAGCGGGACCTACAATGAGCAGTTCTTC.

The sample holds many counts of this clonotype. CDR3 amino acids: CSAGGLISSYNEQFF. The CDR3 nucleotides are TGCAGTGCTGGGGGACTGATAAGCTCCTACAATGAGCAGTTCTTC. The V call is TRBV20-1, the J call TRBJ2-1, with D perhaps matching TRBD2 (6 bases). This CDR3 is built from 15 residues. Germline V lookup: CDR1 DFQATT, CDR2 SNEGSKA (reference sequence). The ends were cut back, 5 bases at V and 0 bases at J, with 14 bases in the middle.

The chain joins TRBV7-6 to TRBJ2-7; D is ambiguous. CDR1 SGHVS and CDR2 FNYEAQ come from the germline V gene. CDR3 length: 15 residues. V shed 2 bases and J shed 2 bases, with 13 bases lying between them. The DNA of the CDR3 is TGTGCCAGCAGCTTACCCACCCGAGGCCCCTACGAGCAGTACGTC. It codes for CASSLPTRGPYEQYV.

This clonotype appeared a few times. CDR3 sequence: CASSQEDGTGVYAEQFF. The CDR3 DNA follows: TGTGCCAGCAGCCAAGAGGACGGGACAGGGGTTTACGCGGAGCAGTTCTTC. The chain links TRBV14 to TRBJ2-1; TRBD1 agrees at 10 bases. Germline V gene sequence: CDR1 SGHDN, CDR2 FVKESK. V shed 0 bases and J 10 bases; nucleotides not matched to a gene: 12. The CDR3 runs 17 residues.

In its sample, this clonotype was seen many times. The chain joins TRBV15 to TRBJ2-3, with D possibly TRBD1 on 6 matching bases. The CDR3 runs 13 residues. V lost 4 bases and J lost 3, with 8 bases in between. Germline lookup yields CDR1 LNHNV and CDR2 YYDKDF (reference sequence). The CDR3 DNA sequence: TGTGCCACCAGCACAGGGGTTACAGATACGCAGTATTTT. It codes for CATSTGVTDTQYF.

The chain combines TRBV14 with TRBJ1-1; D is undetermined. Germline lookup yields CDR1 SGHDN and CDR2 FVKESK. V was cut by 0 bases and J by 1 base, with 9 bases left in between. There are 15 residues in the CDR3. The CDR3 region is CASSQDMGPNTEAFF. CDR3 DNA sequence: TGTGCCAGCAGCCAAGATATGGGCCCGAACACTGAAGCTTTCTTT. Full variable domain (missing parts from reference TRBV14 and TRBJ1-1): EAGVTQFPSHSVIEKGQTVTLRCDPISGHDNLYWYRRVMGKEIKFLLHFVKESKQDESGMPNNRFLAERTGGTYSTLKVQPAELEDSGVYFCASSQDMGPNTEAFFGQGTRLTVV.

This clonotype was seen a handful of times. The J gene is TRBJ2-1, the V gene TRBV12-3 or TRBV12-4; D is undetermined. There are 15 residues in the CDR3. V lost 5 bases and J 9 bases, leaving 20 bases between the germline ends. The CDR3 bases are TGTGCCAGCAGTCGGAAGGGCCTAAGGTTGGGTGAGCAGTTCTTC. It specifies CASSRKGLRLGEQFF.

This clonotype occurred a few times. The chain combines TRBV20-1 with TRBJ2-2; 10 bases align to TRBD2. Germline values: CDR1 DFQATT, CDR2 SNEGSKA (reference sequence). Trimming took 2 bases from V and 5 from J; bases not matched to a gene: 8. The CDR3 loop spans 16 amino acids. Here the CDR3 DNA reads TGCAGTGCTAGATCGCCTAGCGGGAGTCGTACCGGGGAGCTGTTTTTT. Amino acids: CSARSPSGSRTGELFF.

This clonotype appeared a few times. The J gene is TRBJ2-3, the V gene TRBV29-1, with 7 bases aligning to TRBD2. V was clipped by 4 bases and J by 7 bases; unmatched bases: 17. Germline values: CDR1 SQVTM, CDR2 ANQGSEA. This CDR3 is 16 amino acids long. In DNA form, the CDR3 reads TGCAGCGTTGTGCGGGAGCCCAATCCGGTGTATCATACGCAGTATTTT. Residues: CSVVREPNPVYHTQYF.

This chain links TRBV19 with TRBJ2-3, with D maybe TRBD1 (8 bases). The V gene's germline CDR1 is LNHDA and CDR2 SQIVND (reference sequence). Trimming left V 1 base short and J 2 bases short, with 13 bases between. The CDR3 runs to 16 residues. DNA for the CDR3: TGTGCCAGTAGTATAGCACAGGGGGGGACCACAGATACGCAGTATTTT. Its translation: CASSIAQGGTTDTQYF.

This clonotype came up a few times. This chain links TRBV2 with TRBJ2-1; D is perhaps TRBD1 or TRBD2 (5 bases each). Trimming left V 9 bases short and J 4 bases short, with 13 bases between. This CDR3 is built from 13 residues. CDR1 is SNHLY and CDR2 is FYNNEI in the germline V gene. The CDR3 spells CASRDGRYNEQFF. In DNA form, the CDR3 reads TGTGCCAGTCGGGACGGAAGATACAATGAGCAGTTCTTC.

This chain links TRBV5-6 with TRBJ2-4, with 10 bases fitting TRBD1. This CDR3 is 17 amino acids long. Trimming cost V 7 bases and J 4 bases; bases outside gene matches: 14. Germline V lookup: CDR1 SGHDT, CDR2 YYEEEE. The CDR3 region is CASRPEEGTGVKNIQYF. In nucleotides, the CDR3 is TGTGCCAGCCGACCAGAGGAGGGGACAGGGGTAAAAAACATTCAGTACTTC.

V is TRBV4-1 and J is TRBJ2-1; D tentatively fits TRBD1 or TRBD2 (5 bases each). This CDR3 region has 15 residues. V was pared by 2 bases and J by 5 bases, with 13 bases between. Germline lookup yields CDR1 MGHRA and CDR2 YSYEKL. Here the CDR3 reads CASSQPSGANNEQFF. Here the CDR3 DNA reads TGCGCCAGCAGCCAACCATCCGGGGCAAACAATGAGCAGTTCTTC.

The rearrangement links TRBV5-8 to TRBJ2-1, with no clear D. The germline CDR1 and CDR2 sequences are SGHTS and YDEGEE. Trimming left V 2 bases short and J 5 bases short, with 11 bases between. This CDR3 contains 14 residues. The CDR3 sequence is CASSFGPYNNEQFF. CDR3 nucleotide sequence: TGTGCCAGCAGCTTTGGTCCGTACAACAATGAGCAGTTCTTC.

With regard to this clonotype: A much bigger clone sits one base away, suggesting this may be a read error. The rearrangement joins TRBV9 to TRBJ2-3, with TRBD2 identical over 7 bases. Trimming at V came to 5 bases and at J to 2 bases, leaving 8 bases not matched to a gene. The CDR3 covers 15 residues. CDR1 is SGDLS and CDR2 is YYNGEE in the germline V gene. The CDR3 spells CASSPPTSTTDTQYF. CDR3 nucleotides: TGTGCCAGCAGTCCACCGACTAGCACCACAGATACGCAGTATTTT.

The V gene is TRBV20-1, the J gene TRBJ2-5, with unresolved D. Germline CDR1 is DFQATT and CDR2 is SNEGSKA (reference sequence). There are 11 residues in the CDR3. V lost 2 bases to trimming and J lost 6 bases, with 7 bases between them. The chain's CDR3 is CSARIAKTQYF. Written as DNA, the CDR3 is TGCAGTGCTAGAATTGCAAAGACCCAGTACTTC.

In nucleotides, the CDR3 is TGCGCCAGCAGCCCGGGGACAGGGGTACTCAATGAGCAGTTCTTC. Amino acids: CASSPGTGVLNEQFF. This chain links TRBV5-1 with TRBJ2-1, with 10 bases identical to TRBD1. CDR1 is SGHRS, CDR2 YFSETQ, per germline. The CDR3 is 15 residues long. The V gene end was trimmed by 4 bases and the J gene end by 6 bases; junction bases not matched to a gene: 7.

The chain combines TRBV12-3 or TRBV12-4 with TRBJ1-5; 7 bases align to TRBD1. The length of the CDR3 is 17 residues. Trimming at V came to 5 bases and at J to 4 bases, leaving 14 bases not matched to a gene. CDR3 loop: CASSPVNSLTGNQPQHF. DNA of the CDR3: TGTGCCAGCAGTCCTGTAAATTCCTTGACAGGGAATCAGCCCCAGCATTTT.